What follows are 11 T cell receptor beta chains derived from one specimen sequenced in a study of cytomegalovirus exposure and HLA in healthy donors. 13 Jbeta primers and 60 Vbeta primers were used for the PCR. Measured with immunoSEQ multiplex PCR; TCRdb has only the in-frame clones, and not every one. Of some 200,000 clones in the sample, 75% to 90% were seen once. The sequenced sample was PBMCs. Receptors originate from a woman aged 18-30 years in good health and CMV-seronegative.

V gene TRBV5-1 combines with J gene TRBJ2-7; TRBD1 aligns across 8 bases. This CDR3 is built from 13 residues. J lost 3 bases, V lost 5 bases, and 4 bases had no gene match. CDR1 and CDR2 from the germline V gene are SGHRS and YFSETQ. This CDR3 is CASSPGQDYEQYF. The CDR3, as DNA: TGCGCCAGCAGTCCGGGACAGGACTACGAGCAGTACTTC.

This chain connects TRBV7-8 to TRBJ2-7; 10 nucleotides line up with TRBD1. In germline, CDR1 is SGHVS, CDR2 FQNEAQ. V shed 4 bases, J shed 2 bases, and the junction held 8 bases outside the gene matches. This CDR3 spans 16 amino acids. The CDR3 loop is CASSSRRDRGAYEQYF. CDR3 DNA sequence: TGTGCCAGCAGCTCAAGAAGGGACAGGGGTGCCTACGAGCAGTACTTC.

The chain employs TRBV11-2 and TRBJ2-1; 7 bases line up with TRBD1. The CDR3 extends over 13 amino acids. Germline values: CDR1 SGHAT, CDR2 FQNNGV. Trimming cost V 5 bases and J 9 bases; bases outside gene matches: 7. The CDR3 sequence is CASSRDREAEQFF. The CDR3, as DNA: TGTGCCAGCAGCCGTGACAGGGAAGCTGAGCAGTTCTTC. Filled out from reference TRBV11-2 and TRBJ2-1, the complete variable domain reads EAGVAQSPRYKIIEKRQSVAFWCNPISGHATLYWYQQILGQGPKLLIQFQNNGVVDDSQLPKDRFSAERLKGVDSTLKIQPAKLEDSAVYLCASSRDREAEQFFGPGTRLTVL.

This rearrangement joins TRBV7-9 to TRBJ2-3; 11 nucleotides align to TRBD2. The CDR3 length is 18 residues. J gave up 2 bases and V 0 bases, and 7 bases lay outside the gene matches. The germline V gene encodes CDR1 SEHNR and CDR2 FQNEAQ (reference sequence). Written as DNA, the CDR3 is TGTGCCAGCAGCTTAGCTAGCGGGGGGGGTTTCGACACAGATACGCAGTATTTT. This sequence encodes CASSLASGGGFDTDTQYF. Together with reference TRBV7-9 and TRBJ2-3, the CDR3 gives the full variable domain: DTGVSQNPRHKITKRGQNVTFRCDPISEHNRLYWYRQTLGQGPEFLTYFQNEAQLEKSRLLSDRFSAERPKGSFSTLEIQRTEQGDSAMYLCASSLASGGGFDTDTQYFGPGTRLTVL.

The table lists this clone with a few counts. The chain uses TRBV5-4 and TRBJ1-1, with D tentatively TRBD1 (5 bases). The germline V and J ends were trimmed by 1 base and 2 bases, with 12 bases remaining between them. The V gene's germline CDR1 is SGHNT and CDR2 YYREEE (reference sequence). The length of the CDR3 is 15 residues. The chain's CDR3 is CASSLTYRSNTEAFF. DNA of the CDR3: TGTGCCAGCAGCTTGACGTACAGGTCTAACACTGAAGCTTTCTTT.

The chain combines TRBV19 with TRBJ1-1, with D perhaps TRBD1 (6 bases). In germline, CDR1 is LNHDA, CDR2 SQIVND (reference sequence). CDR3 size: 14 residues. Trimming left V 7 bases short and J 1 base short, with 13 bases between. CDR3 coding DNA: TGTGCCAGTACCCCGAAGACAGGGAACACTGAAGCTTTCTTT. Protein: CASTPKTGNTEAFF. Full variable domain (rest looked up from reference TRBV19 and TRBJ1-1): DGGITQSPKYLFRKEGQNVTLSCEQNLNHDAMYWYRQDPGQGLRLIYYSQIVNDFQKGDIAEGYSVSREKKESFPLTVTSAQKNPTAFYLCASTPKTGNTEAFFGQGTRLTVV.

This chain links TRBV4-3 with TRBJ2-7; 8 positions match TRBD2. The CDR3 covers 19 residues. The germline V gene has CDR1 LGHNA and CDR2 YSLEER. J gave up 0 bases and V 1 base, and 14 bases lay outside the gene matches. The DNA of the CDR3 is TGCGCCAGCAGCCAAGCCGCTGGTATGGCGGGAGGTCTCTCCTACGAGCAGTACTTC. Amino acids: CASSQAAGMAGGLSYEQYF.

For the CDR3, the DNA is TGTGCCAGCAGCTTAAGGGCAGCGGTAGCCAAAAACATTCAGTACTTC. This translates into CASSLRAAVAKNIQYF. The gene calls are TRBV11-2 and TRBJ2-4, with D perhaps TRBD2 (5 bases). Trimming removed 2 bases from V and 0 bases from J, with 11 bases in between. This CDR3 has 16 amino acids. CDR1 SGHAT and CDR2 FQNNGV come from the germline V gene.

The DNA for the CDR3 is TGTGCCAGCAGCTTTAGGGAAGGTGGGGCGGATCAGCCCCAGCATTTT. Translated, it gives CASSFREGGADQPQHF. V gene TRBV11-2 combines with J gene TRBJ1-5, with a tentative D call TRBD1 (5 bases). This CDR3 contains 16 residues. Deletions cut 3 bases from V and 5 bases from J, with 17 bases between. Germline values: CDR1 SGHAT, CDR2 FQNNGV.

This chain uses TRBV28 with TRBJ2-4, with TRBD2 identical over 10 bases. The CDR3 has 18 residues. V was clipped by 1 base and J by 2 bases; unmatched bases: 8. Germline-derived CDR1 and CDR2 are MDHEN and SYDVKM. The DNA for the CDR3 is TGTGCCAGCAGTTTATCCTTCGGAGCGGGGGGGCCCAAAAACATTCAGTACTTC. This encodes CASSLSFGAGGPKNIQYF.

The chain has TRBV9 and TRBJ1-2; D is unclear. Trimming took off 8 bases at V and 4 bases at J, with 12 bases between the two ends. CDR1 and CDR2 (germline): SGDLS, YYNGEE. This CDR3 is 12 amino acids long. The DNA for the CDR3 is TGTGCCAGTACTTCCGGGAGCTATGGCTACACCTTC. Encoded protein: CASTSGSYGYTF.